This T cell receptor beta chain was identified during a study of blood T cell repertoires in COVID-19. Study-wide context: Samples of COVID-19 (acute and convalescent) were obtained from the United States, Italy and Spain. Nucleic acid was either cDNA or gDNA, and it came from T cells, B-cell-depleted T cells, or PBMCs.

In the original processing: Estimation of nucleated cell counts was performed using reference gene primer amplification. The data were produced by immunoSEQ multiplex PCR, yet TCRdb's version contains in-frame clones alone and is incomplete. That table furnishes V, J and clone size, whereas the DNA furnished D and trimming. Of under 200,000 clones listed, 88% are singletons. Per the germline V gene, CDR1 is MNHEY and CDR2 is SVGEGT. The CDR3 length is 17 residues. J gave up 5 bases and V 2 bases, and 9 bases lay outside the gene matches. Source material: peripheral blood. This chain connects TRBV6-2 or TRBV6-3 to TRBJ2-5; 12 nucleotides line up with TRBD1. The TCR originated in a man in his sixties or seventies with active or convalescent COVID-19. The CDR3 is CASSYLRDRGRRETQYF. The DNA of the CDR3 is TGTGCCAGCAGTTACCTCAGGGACAGGGGGCGTAGGGAGACCCAGTACTTC.